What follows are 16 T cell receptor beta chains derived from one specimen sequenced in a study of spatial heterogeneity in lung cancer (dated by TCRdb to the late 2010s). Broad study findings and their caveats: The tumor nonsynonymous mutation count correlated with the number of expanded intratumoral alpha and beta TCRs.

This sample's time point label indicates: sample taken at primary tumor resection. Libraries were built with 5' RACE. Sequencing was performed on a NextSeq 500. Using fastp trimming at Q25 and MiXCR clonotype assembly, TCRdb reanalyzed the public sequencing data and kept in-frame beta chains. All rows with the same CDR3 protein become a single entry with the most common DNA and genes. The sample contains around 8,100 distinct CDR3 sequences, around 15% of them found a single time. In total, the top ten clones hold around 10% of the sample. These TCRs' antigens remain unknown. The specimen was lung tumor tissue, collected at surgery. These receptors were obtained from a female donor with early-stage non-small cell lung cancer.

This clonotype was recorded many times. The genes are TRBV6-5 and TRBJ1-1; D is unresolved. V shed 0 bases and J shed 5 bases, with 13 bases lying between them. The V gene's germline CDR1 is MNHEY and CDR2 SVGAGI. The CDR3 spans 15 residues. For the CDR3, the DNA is TGTGCCAGCAGTTACTCGAGTGGGGTTCTTACTGAAGCTTTCTTT. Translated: CASSYSSGVLTEAFF.

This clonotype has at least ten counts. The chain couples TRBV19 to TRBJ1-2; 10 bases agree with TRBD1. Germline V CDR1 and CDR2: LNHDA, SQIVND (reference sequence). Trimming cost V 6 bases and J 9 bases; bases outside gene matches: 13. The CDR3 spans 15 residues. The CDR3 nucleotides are TGTGCCAGTAGCCGAACCGGGACAGGGGAACCGAGCTACACCTTC. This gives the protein CASSRTGTGEPSYTF.

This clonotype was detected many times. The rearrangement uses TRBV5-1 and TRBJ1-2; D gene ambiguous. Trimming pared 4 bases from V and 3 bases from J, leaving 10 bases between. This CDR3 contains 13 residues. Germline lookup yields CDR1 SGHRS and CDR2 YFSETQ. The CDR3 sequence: CASSQDGDYGYTF. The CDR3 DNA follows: TGCGCCAGCAGCCAAGACGGGGACTATGGCTACACCTTC.

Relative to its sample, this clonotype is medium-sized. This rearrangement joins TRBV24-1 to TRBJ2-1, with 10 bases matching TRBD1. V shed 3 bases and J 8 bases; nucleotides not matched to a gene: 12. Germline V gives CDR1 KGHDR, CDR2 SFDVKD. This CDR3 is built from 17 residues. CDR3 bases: TGTGCCACCAGTGATCTGAAAACACGGGACAGGGGCGATGAGCAGTTCTTC. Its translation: CATSDLKTRDRGDEQFF.

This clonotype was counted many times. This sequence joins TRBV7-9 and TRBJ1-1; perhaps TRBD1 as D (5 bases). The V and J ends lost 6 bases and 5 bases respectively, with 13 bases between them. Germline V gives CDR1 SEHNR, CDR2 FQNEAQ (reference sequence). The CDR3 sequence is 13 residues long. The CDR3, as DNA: TGTGCCAGCAGTCAAAAAGGGGAGACTGAAGCTTTCTTT. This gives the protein CASSQKGETEAFF.

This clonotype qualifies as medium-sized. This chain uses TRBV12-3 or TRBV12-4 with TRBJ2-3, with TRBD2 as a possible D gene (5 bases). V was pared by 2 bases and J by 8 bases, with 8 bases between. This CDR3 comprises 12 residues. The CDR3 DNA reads TGTGCCAGCAGTTTAACTAGTGCTACGCAGTATTTT. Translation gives CASSLTSATQYF.

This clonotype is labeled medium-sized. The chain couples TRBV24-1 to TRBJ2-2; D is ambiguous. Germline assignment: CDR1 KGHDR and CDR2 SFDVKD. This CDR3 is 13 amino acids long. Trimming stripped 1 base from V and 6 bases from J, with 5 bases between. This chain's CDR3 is CATSDFQAGELFF. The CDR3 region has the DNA TGTGCCACCAGTGATTTCCAAGCCGGGGAGCTGTTTTTT.

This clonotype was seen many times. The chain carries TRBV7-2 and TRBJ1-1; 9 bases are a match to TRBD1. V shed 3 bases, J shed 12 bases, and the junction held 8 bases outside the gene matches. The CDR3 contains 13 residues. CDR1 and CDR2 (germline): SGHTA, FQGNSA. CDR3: CASSLDRGGSPFF. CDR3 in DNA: TGTGCCAGCAGCTTGGACAGGGGAGGGTCCCCTTTCTTT. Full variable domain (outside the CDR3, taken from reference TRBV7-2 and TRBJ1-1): GAGVSQSPSNKVTEKGKDVELRCDPISGHTALYWYRQSLGQGLEFLIYFQGNSAPDKSGLPSDRFSAERTGGSVSTLTIQRTQQEDSAVYLCASSLDRGGSPFFGQGTRLTVV.

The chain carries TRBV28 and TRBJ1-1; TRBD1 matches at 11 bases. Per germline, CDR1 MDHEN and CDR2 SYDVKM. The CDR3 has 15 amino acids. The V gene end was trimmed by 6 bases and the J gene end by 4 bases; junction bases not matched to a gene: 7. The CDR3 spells CASRLGQGGSTEAFF. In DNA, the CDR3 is TGTGCCAGCAGATTGGGACAGGGGGGTAGCACTGAAGCTTTCTTT.

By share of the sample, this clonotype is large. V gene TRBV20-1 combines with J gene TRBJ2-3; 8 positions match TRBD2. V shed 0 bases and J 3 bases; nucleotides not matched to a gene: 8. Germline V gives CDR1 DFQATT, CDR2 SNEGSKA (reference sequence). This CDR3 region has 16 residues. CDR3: CSARDRARLATDTQYF. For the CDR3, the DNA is TGCAGTGCTAGAGATCGAGCTAGACTAGCGACAGATACGCAGTATTTT.

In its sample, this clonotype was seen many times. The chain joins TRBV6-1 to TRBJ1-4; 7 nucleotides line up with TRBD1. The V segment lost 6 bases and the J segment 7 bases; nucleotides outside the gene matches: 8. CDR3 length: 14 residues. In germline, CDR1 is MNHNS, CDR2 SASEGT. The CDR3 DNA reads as TGTGCCAGCAGCCGCGGGACAGAGATTGAAAAACTGTTTTTT. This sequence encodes CASSRGTEIEKLFF.

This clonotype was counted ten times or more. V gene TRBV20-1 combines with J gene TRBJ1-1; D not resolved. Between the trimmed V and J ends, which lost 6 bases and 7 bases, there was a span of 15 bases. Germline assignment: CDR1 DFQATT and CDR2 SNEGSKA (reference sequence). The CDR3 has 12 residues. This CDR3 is CSAPRWGREAFF. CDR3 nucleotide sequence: TGCAGTGCCCCCCGGTGGGGTCGTGAAGCTTTCTTT.

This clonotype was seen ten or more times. CDR3 in DNA: TGTGCCAGCAGTTACTGGGACACTGAAGCTTTCTTT. Translating it yields CASSYWDTEAFF. This chain uses TRBV6-6 with TRBJ1-1; D is unclear. Germline values: CDR1 MNHNY, CDR2 SVGAGI (reference sequence). The CDR3 contains 12 residues. V was cut by 1 base and J by 3 bases, with 3 bases left in between.

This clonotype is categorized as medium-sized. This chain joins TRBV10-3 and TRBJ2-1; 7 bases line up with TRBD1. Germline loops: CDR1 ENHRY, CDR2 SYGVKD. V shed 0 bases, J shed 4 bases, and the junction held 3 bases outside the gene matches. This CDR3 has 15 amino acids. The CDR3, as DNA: TGTGCCATCAGTGAGTCGGGACAGACTTACAATGAGCAGTTCTTC. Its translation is CAISESGQTYNEQFF.

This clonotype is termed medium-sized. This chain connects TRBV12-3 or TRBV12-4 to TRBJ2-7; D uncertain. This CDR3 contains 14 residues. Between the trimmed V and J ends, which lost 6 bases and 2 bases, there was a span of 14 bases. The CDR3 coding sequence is TGTGCCAGCAGCGCCCCGCCGTTCACCTACGAGCAGTACTTC. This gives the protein CASSAPPFTYEQYF.

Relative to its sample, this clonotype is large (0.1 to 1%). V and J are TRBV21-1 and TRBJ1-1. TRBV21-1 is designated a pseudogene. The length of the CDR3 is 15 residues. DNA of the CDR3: TGTGCCAGCAGCCACACCGCTATTGGGAACACTGAAGCTTTCTTT. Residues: CASSHTAIGNTEAFF.